This TCR beta chain originates from a study of blood T cells in healthy people across ages. For the second PCR, which ran for about 7 to 11 cycles, a sample-barcoded 5' primer and a J-beta primer mix were used. TCRdb re-analysed the 5' RACE reads in MiXCR, keeping a single row per CDR3 protein. In the table there are over 950,000 distinct CDR3 sequences, under 40% of which are singletons. Germline V CDR1 and CDR2: MNHEY, SVGAGI. V lost 5 bases, J lost 11 bases, and 18 bases lay in between. The CDR3 has 13 amino acids. This receptor was obtained from a man aged 18 to 30 in good health. V gene TRBV6-5 combines with J gene TRBJ2-5; D unresolved. The source material was blood. This CDR3 is CASSDARRSEQYF. The CDR3 bases are TGTGCCAGCAGTGACGCCCGGAGATCTGAGCAGTACTTC.